This T cell receptor (beta chain) was recorded in a study of blood T cell repertoires in COVID-19. The CDR3 runs 17 residues. CDR1 is SGDLS, CDR2 YYNGEE, per germline. J was trimmed by 4 bases and V by 4 bases; bases with no gene match: 6. Data came from immunoSEQ multiplex PCR; TCRdb stores just in-frame clones and leaves some out. The sample includes around 270,000 clones, 65% to 85% of them seen just once. The chain combines TRBV9 with TRBJ1-6, with 12 bases aligning to TRBD1. This sequence originates from a woman between 40 and 55 years old who had recovered from COVID-19. The sequencing input was peripheral blood. CDR3 protein: CASSSRGQGAYNSPLHF. The CDR3 DNA follows: TGTGCCAGCAGCTCCCGGGGACAGGGGGCTTATAATTCACCCCTCCACTTT.